Reported below is one TCR beta chain. Its antigen is unknown. The entry originates in a study of shared clonotypes between healthy human individuals. The data were produced by immunoSEQ multiplex PCR, yet TCRdb's version contains in-frame clones alone and is incomplete. The data show around 1.9 million clones, around 93% seen once. Naive CD8 cells comprised CD45RO-negative, CCR7-positively selected cells, excluding terminally differentiated effector memory CD45RA+ cells. Study results and caveats: Roughly 4.7% was the fraction of naive CD4 clonotypes found shared across a few donors.

What was sequenced was naive CD8+ T cells from PBMCs. The TCR originated in a man in his late teens or twenties in good health. Some clones in this sample may be carry-over from other donors' samples.

For the CDR3, the DNA is TGTGCCAGCAGTCCCCTTCCGGCTCACTACGAGCAGTACTTC. This encodes CASSPLPAHYEQYF. The chain recombines TRBV27 with TRBJ2-7; D is uncertain. The CDR3 totals 14 residues. Trimming took 5 bases from V and 3 from J, leaving 14 bases between them. Germline CDR1 MNHEY, CDR2 SMNVEV (reference sequence).